These 27 T cell receptor beta chains originate from one sample sequenced in a study of a mutant IDH1 vaccine in newly diagnosed glioma. The protocol was immunoSEQ multiplex PCR, while the TCRdb copy is restricted to in-frame clones and leaves out a portion. The sample has some 56,000 clones, more than 85% seen once. Specified time point: baseline, week 1 (first vaccination visit). The treatment here: pre-vaccination baseline after standard-of-care therapy. This sample comprised PBMCs, obtained from a glioma patient treated with radiotherapy, temozolomide or both. Every receptor here comes from a man aged 45-60 years with glioma.

The genes are TRBV9 and TRBJ2-5, with D hard to call. The V end was cut by 1 base, the J end by 1 base, with 5 bases between. Germline V lookup: CDR1 SGDLS, CDR2 YYNGEE. The CDR3 length is 13 residues. The CDR3, as DNA: TGTGCCAGCAGCGTATCAACCCAAGAGACCCAGTACTTC. Its protein is CASSVSTQETQYF. The full variable domain, with the rest looked up from reference TRBV9 and TRBJ2-5, is DSGVTQTPKHLITATGQRVTLRCSPRSGDLSVYWYQQSLDQGLQFLIQYYNGEERAKGNILERFSAQQFPDLHSELNLSSLELGDSALYFCASSVSTQETQYFGPGTRLLVL.

The genes are TRBV30 and TRBJ1-5; D is ambiguous. The CDR3 covers 15 residues. V dropped 0 bases and J dropped 2 bases, with 11 bases sitting between them. Germline V lookup: CDR1 GTSNPN, CDR2 SVGIG (reference sequence). The CDR3 loop reads CAWSVSGGRNQPQHF. CDR3 in DNA: TGTGCCTGGAGTGTATCAGGCGGCCGCAATCAGCCCCAGCATTTT.

V is TRBV5-1 and J is TRBJ1-1, with unresolved D. This CDR3 region has 15 residues. Between the trimmed V and J ends, which lost 0 bases and 1 base, there was a span of 10 bases. Germline V gene sequence: CDR1 SGHRS, CDR2 YFSETQ. For the CDR3, the DNA is TGCGCCAGCAGCTTGGAAGTACACCCGAACACTGAAGCTTTCTTT. Translation gives CASSLEVHPNTEAFF.

This rearrangement joins TRBV6-5 to TRBJ2-7; possibly TRBD2 for D (7 bases). Germline CDR1 is MNHEY and CDR2 is SVGAGI. V lost 2 bases to trimming and J lost 5 bases, with 13 bases between them. This CDR3 region has 14 residues. CDR3 DNA sequence: TGTGCCAGCAGTTACGGGCGGGGGCGGGACGAGCAGTACTTC. It encodes CASSYGRGRDEQYF.

The chain links TRBV6-4 to TRBJ1-1; no reliable D call. From germline, CDR1 is MRHNA and CDR2 SNTAGT. This CDR3 has 13 amino acids. V gave up 3 bases and J gave up 5 bases, with 10 bases separating them. CDR3 residues: CASSDASNTEAFF. CDR3 nucleotide sequence: TGTGCCAGCAGTGATGCATCGAATACTGAAGCTTTCTTT.

The chain couples TRBV9 to TRBJ1-2; possibly TRBD1 for D (5 bases). This CDR3 region has 15 residues. Per the germline V gene, CDR1 is SGDLS and CDR2 is YYNGEE. V lost 0 bases and J 0 bases, leaving 9 bases between the germline ends. The CDR3 is CASSVATGPNYGYTF. As DNA, the CDR3 is TGTGCCAGCAGCGTAGCTACGGGGCCTAACTATGGCTACACCTTC. The full variable domain, its missing parts supplied by reference TRBV9 and TRBJ1-2, is DSGVTQTPKHLITATGQRVTLRCSPRSGDLSVYWYQQSLDQGLQFLIQYYNGEERAKGNILERFSAQQFPDLHSELNLSSLELGDSALYFCASSVATGPNYGYTFGSGTRLTVV.

The chain employs TRBV19 and TRBJ1-4; D remains unclear. Looked up from germline, CDR1 is LNHDA and CDR2 is SQIVND (reference sequence). The CDR3 extends over 16 amino acids. The V end lost 7 bases, the J end lost 8 bases, and 23 bases lay between the germline ends. The DNA for the CDR3 is TGTGCCAGTACCTCAATAGGTGGCAAGCCGGGGGAAAAACTGTTTTTT. The encoded protein is CASTSIGGKPGEKLFF.

The chain uses TRBV28 and TRBJ1-5, with unresolved D. V lost 7 bases and J 0 bases, leaving 10 bases between the germline ends. The length of the CDR3 is 14 residues. CDR1 and CDR2 from the germline V gene are MDHEN and SYDVKM. The CDR3 region has the DNA TGTGCCAGCAAAACATCGTATAGCAATCAGCCCCAGCATTTT. This gives the protein CASKTSYSNQPQHF.

The V and J genes are TRBV11-3 and TRBJ1-1; TRBD1 agrees at 7 bases. Trimming took 5 bases from V and 1 from J; bases not matched to a gene: 4. This CDR3 contains 14 residues. Germline CDR1 reads SGHNT; CDR2 reads YENEEA. Here the CDR3 DNA reads TGTGCCAGCAGCCAGGGGGGGTCGAACACTGAAGCTTTCTTT. Translating it yields CASSQGGSNTEAFF.

The V gene is TRBV7-9, the J gene TRBJ1-4; 8 positions agree with TRBD1. The germline V gene has CDR1 SEHNR and CDR2 FQNEAQ (reference sequence). CDR3 size: 15 residues. Unmatched junction bases numbered 2, after V lost 4 bases and J lost 1 base. CDR3 in DNA: TGTGCCAGCAGCTCTGGACAGGGAACTAATGAAAAACTGTTTTTT. Protein: CASSSGQGTNEKLFF. Full variable domain (remainder filled in from reference TRBV7-9 and TRBJ1-4): DTGVSQNPRHKITKRGQNVTFRCDPISEHNRLYWYRQTLGQGPEFLTYFQNEAQLEKSRLLSDRFSAERPKGSFSTLEIQRTEQGDSAMYLCASSSGQGTNEKLFFGSGTQLSVL.

CDR3: CASSVGPRVGTEAFF. The CDR3 DNA reads TGTGCCAGCAGCGTAGGCCCCAGGGTGGGCACTGAAGCTTTCTTT. This chain uses TRBV9 with TRBJ1-1; TRBD1 is a possible D gene (5 bases). Germline V CDR1 and CDR2: SGDLS, YYNGEE. V was cut by 0 bases and J by 4 bases, with 13 bases left in between. The CDR3 runs to 15 residues.

J is TRBJ1-1 and V is TRBV6-6; D remains unclear. Trimming took 5 bases from V and 1 from J, leaving 8 bases between them. Germline CDR1 MNHNY, CDR2 SVGAGI (reference sequence). This CDR3 region has 13 residues. CDR3 in DNA: TGTGCCAGCAGTGTGAGTCCGAACACTGAAGCTTTCTTT. Translated, it gives CASSVSPNTEAFF.

The chain carries TRBV15 and TRBJ2-7; 11 bases match TRBD2. The germline CDR1 and CDR2 sequences are LNHNV and YYDKDF (reference sequence). Unmatched junction bases numbered 24, after V lost 3 bases and J lost 5 bases. This CDR3 is built from 21 residues. The CDR3 DNA is TGTGCCACCAGCAGGAGACAGACACTTAGCGGGAGGGCCTACTTTAGCGACGAGCAGTACTTC. Amino acid sequence: CATSRRQTLSGRAYFSDEQYF.

The chain employs TRBV6-1 and TRBJ2-6, with 7 positions matching TRBD1. The CDR3 extends over 16 amino acids. Germline CDR1 reads MNHNS; CDR2 reads SASEGT. The V gene end was trimmed by 4 bases and the J gene end by 0 bases; junction bases not matched to a gene: 3. The CDR3 is CASSAAGGSGANVLTF. Written as DNA, the CDR3 is TGTGCCAGCAGTGCCGCAGGGGGCTCTGGGGCCAACGTCCTGACTTTC.

V is TRBV7-9 and J is TRBJ2-4; no firm D call. V dropped 5 bases and J dropped 0 bases, with 11 bases sitting between them. Germline V gene lookup returns CDR1 SEHNR and CDR2 FQNEAQ (reference sequence). This CDR3 is built from 15 residues. In DNA, the CDR3 is TGTGCCAGCAGCCCCGAGCCCATAGCCAAAAACATTCAGTACTTC. Its protein product is CASSPEPIAKNIQYF.

This clone was recorded once. The V gene is TRBV29-1, the J gene TRBJ2-3, with D uncertain. The germline V gene encodes CDR1 SQVTM and CDR2 ANQGSEA. The CDR3 is 10 residues long. Trimming took 6 bases from V and 6 from J, leaving 7 bases between them. CDR3 sequence (DNA): TGCAGCGTCCGAGTGGATACGCAGTATTTT. Its protein product is CSVRVDTQYF.

The CDR3 DNA follows: TGCGCCAGCAGTGAGCGGAGGATCACTGAAGCTTTCTTT. Protein product: CASSERRITEAFF. The genes are TRBV10-2 and TRBJ1-1; D not certain. The CDR3 loop spans 13 amino acids. V was pared by 2 bases and J by 4 bases, with 8 bases between. CDR1 is WSHSY, CDR2 SAAADI, per germline.

The CDR3 reads CASSSLDRNYGYTF. The CDR3 DNA sequence: TGTGCCAGCAGTTCTCTGGACCGGAACTATGGCTACACCTTC. This chain links TRBV28 with TRBJ1-2; no reliable D call. The CDR3 contains 14 residues. The ends were cut back, 4 bases at V and 2 bases at J, with 11 bases in the middle. CDR1 and CDR2 (germline): MDHEN, SYDVKM.

This clone was seen once. V usage is TRBV2 and J usage is TRBJ2-7, with 8 bases lining up with TRBD1. This CDR3 has 14 residues. Germline loops: CDR1 SNHLY, CDR2 FYNNEI. V trimming: 4 bases; J trimming: 3 bases; junction bases outside the gene matches: 5. Written as DNA, the CDR3 is TGTGCCAGCAGTGGCGGGACAGGTGGCTACGAGCAGTACTTC. This codes for CASSGGTGGYEQYF.

This chain joins TRBV25-1 and TRBJ2-1; 10 bases align to TRBD2. The CDR3 runs 16 residues. Trimming removed 5 bases from V and 5 bases from J; junction bases left unmatched: 9. CDR1 and CDR2 from the germline V gene are MGHDK and SYGVNS. The DNA for the CDR3 is TGTGCCAGCAGTCCATGGACTAGCGGAGCCCACAATGAGCAGTTCTTC. Encoded protein: CASSPWTSGAHNEQFF. Together with reference TRBV25-1 and TRBJ2-1, the CDR3 gives the full variable domain: EADIYQTPRYLVIGTGKKITLECSQTMGHDKMYWYQQDPGMELHLIHYSYGVNSTEKGDLSSESTVSRIRTEHFPLTLESARPSHTSQYLCASSPWTSGAHNEQFFGPGTRLTVL.

The V gene is TRBV5-1, the J gene TRBJ2-1; the D call may be TRBD1 or TRBD2 (6 bases each). Germline V gene sequence: CDR1 SGHRS, CDR2 YFSETQ. This CDR3 is 15 amino acids long. V was trimmed by 0 bases and J by 3 bases, leaving 10 bases between them. CDR3 sequence reads: CASSLVGGDYNEQFF. In DNA, the CDR3 is TGCGCCAGCAGCTTGGTGGGGGGCGACTACAATGAGCAGTTCTTC.

The chain combines TRBV7-6 with TRBJ1-5; D not certain. The ends were cut back, 5 bases at V and 4 bases at J, with 12 bases in the middle. The germline gives CDR1 SGHVS, CDR2 FNYEAQ. The CDR3 covers 14 residues. The CDR3 region is CASSEEVWNQPQHF. Written as DNA, the CDR3 is TGTGCCAGCAGCGAAGAAGTTTGGAATCAGCCCCAGCATTTT.

V and J are TRBV5-6 and TRBJ1-2, with 7 bases identical to TRBD1. CDR1 and CDR2 from the germline V gene are SGHDT and YYEEEE. Germline trimming cut 7 bases from V and 6 bases from J; bases unmatched to any gene: 12. This CDR3 has 14 amino acids. CDR3 protein: CASDTAGQLHGYTF. The CDR3 DNA sequence: TGTGCCAGCGATACCGCGGGACAGCTCCATGGCTACACCTTC.

CDR3: CASSRITTSGGEQFF. In DNA, the CDR3 is TGTGCCAGCAGCCGGATAACCACTAGCGGGGGTGAGCAGTTCTTC. This rearrangement joins TRBV6-5 to TRBJ2-1; 11 bases line up with TRBD2. Trimming took 6 bases from V and 9 from J; bases not matched to a gene: 10. CDR3 size: 15 residues. Germline assignment: CDR1 MNHEY and CDR2 SVGAGI.

The genes are TRBV6-6 and TRBJ1-5; 9 nucleotides agree with TRBD1. The CDR3 consists of 16 residues. Germline V gene sequence: CDR1 MNHNY, CDR2 SVGAGI (reference sequence). V gave up 4 bases and J gave up 7 bases; unmatched junction bases: 11. CDR3 protein: CASSSPGTGRGQPQHF. The CDR3 bases are TGTGCCAGCAGTTCCCCAGGGACAGGGCGAGGGCAGCCCCAGCATTTT.

This rearrangement joins TRBV10-2 to TRBJ2-6, with D perhaps TRBD1 (6 bases). From germline, CDR1 is WSHSY and CDR2 SAAADI. CDR3 size: 14 residues. With 7 bases removed from V and 4 bases from J, the gap between germline ends came to 11 bases. CDR3 protein: CASNYGQGANVLTF. The CDR3 region has the DNA TGCGCCAGCAACTACGGACAGGGGGCCAACGTCCTGACTTTC.

The CDR3 DNA reads TGTGCCAGCGGGAGGGCGAGCACCGGGGAGCTGTTTTTT. Protein product: CASGRASTGELFF. J is TRBJ2-2 and V is TRBV6-6, with 7 bases fitting TRBD2. Germline V gene data show CDR1 as MNHNY and CDR2 as SVGAGI (reference sequence). This CDR3 contains 13 residues. V shed 8 bases and J 4 bases; nucleotides not matched to a gene: 4.